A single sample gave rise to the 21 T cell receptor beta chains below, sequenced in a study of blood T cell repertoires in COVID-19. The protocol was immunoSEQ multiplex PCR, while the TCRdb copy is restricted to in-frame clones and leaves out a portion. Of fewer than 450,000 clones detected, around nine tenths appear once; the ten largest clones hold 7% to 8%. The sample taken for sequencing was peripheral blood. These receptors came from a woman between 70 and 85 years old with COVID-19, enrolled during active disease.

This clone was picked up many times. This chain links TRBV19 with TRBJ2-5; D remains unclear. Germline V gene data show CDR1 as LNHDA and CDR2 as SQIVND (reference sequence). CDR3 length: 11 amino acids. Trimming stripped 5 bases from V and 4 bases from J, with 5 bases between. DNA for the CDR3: TGTGCCAGTAGTGGCGGAGAGACCCAGTACTTC. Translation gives CASSGGETQYF.

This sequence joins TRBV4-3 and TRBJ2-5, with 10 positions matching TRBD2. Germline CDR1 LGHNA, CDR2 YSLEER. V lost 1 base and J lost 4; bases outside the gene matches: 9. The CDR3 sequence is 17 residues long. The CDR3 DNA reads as TGCGCCAGCAGCCAAGGGATTGTAGCGGGGGGTGGAGAGACCCAGTACTTC. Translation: CASSQGIVAGGGETQYF.

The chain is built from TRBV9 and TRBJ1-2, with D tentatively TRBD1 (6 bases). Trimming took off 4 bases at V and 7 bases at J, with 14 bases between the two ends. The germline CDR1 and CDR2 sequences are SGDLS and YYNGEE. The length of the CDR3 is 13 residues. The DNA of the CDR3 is TGTGCCAGCAGCCTGTGGGGGCAGGTTGGCTACACCTTC. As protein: CASSLWGQVGYTF.

CDR3 coding DNA: TGTGCCAGTAAGGCGGACAATCAGCCCCAGCATTTT. It yields the protein CASKADNQPQHF. The chain is built from TRBV19 and TRBJ1-5; D gene ambiguous. The V and J ends lost 7 bases and 3 bases respectively, with 7 bases between them. The CDR3 consists of 12 residues. CDR1 is LNHDA, CDR2 SQIVND, per germline (reference sequence).

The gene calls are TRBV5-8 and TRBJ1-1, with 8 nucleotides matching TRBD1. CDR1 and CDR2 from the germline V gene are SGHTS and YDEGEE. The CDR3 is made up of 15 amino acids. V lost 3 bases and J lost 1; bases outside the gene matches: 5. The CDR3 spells CASSSGQGWNTEAFF. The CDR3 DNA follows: TGTGCCAGCAGCTCAGGACAGGGTTGGAACACTGAAGCTTTCTTT.

The DNA of the CDR3 is TGTGCCAGCAGCTTAGGGAGGACAGGGGTTCCTCAGCCCCAGCATTTT. The encoded protein is CASSLGRTGVPQPQHF. The rearrangement links TRBV7-9 to TRBJ1-5; 9 bases align to TRBD1. The CDR3 totals 16 residues. Germline V gene sequence: CDR1 SEHNR, CDR2 FQNEAQ (reference sequence). Trimming cost V 1 base and J 6 bases; bases outside gene matches: 7.

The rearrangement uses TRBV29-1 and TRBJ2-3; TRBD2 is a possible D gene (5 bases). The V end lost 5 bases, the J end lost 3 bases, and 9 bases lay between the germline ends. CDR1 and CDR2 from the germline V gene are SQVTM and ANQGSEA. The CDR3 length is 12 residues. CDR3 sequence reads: CSVTRGTDTQYF. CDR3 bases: TGCAGCGTTACACGAGGGACAGATACGCAGTATTTT.

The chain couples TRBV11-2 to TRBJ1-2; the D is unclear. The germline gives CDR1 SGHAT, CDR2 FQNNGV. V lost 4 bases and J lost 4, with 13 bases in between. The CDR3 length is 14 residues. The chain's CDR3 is CASSYGAPSYGYTF. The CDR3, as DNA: TGTGCCAGCAGCTACGGAGCACCATCCTATGGCTACACCTTC.

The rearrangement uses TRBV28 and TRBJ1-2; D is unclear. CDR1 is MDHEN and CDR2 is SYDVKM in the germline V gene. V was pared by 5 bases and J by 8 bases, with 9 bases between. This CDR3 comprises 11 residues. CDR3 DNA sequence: TGTGCCAGCAGTCAAGCGCAGGGCTACACCTTC. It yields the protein CASSQAQGYTF.

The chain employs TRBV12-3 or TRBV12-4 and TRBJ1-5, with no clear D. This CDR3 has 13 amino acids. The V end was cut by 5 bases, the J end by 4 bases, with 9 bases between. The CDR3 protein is CASSITGNQPQHF. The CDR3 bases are TGTGCCAGCAGTATAACGGGAAATCAGCCCCAGCATTTT.

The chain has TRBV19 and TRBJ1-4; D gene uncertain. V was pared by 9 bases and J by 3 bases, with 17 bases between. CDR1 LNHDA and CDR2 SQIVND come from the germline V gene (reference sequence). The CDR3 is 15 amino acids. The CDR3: CASAIGGLANEKLFF. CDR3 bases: TGTGCCAGCGCTATAGGAGGGTTGGCTAATGAAAAACTGTTTTTT.

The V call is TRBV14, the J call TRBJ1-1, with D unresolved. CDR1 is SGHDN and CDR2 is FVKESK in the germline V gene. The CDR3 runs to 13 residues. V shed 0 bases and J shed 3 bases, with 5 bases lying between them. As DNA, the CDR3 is TGTGCCAGCAGCCAAGACCCGGACACTGAAGCTTTCTTT. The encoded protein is CASSQDPDTEAFF.

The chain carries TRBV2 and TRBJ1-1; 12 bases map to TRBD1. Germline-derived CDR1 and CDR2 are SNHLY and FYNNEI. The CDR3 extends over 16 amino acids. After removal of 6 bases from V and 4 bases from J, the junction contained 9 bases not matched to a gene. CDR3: CASSGTGGGISTEAFF. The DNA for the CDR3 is TGTGCCAGCAGCGGGACAGGGGGCGGGATTAGCACTGAAGCTTTCTTT.

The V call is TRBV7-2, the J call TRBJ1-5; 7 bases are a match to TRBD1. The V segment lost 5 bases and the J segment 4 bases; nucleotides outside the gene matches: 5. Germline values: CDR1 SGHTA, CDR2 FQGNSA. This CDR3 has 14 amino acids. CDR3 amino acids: CASSPQGRNQPQHF. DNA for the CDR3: TGTGCCAGCAGCCCACAGGGGAGAAATCAGCCCCAGCATTTT.

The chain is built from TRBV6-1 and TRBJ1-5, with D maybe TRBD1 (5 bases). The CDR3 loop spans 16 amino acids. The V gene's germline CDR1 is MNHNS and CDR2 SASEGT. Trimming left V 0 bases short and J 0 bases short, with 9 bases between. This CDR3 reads CASSEARQYSNQPQHF. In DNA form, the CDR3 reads TGTGCCAGCAGTGAAGCCCGACAGTATAGCAATCAGCCCCAGCATTTT.

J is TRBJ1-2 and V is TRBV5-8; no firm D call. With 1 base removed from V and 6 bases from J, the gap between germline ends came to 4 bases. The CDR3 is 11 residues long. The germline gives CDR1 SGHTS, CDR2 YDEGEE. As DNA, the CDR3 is TGTGCCAGCAGCTTGTCAAATGGCTACACCTTC. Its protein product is CASSLSNGYTF. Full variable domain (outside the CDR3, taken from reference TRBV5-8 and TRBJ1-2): EAGVTQSPTHLIKTRGQQATLRCSPISGHTSVYWYQQALGLGLQFLLWYDEGEERNRGNFPPRFSGRQFPNYSSELNVNALELEDSALYLCASSLSNGYTFGSGTRLTVV.

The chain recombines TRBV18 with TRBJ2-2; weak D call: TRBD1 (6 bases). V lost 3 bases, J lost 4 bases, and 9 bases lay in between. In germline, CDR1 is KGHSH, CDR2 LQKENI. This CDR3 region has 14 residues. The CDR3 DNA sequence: TGTGCCAGCTCACCCGGGACAACCACCGGGGAGCTGTTTTTT. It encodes CASSPGTTTGELFF.

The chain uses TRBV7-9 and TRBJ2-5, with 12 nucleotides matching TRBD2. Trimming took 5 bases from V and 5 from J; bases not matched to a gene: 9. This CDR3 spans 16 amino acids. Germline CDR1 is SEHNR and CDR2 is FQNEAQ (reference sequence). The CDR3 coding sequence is TGTGCCAGCAGCCTCCTAGCGGGGGGGCGAATTGAGACCCAGTACTTC. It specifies CASSLLAGGRIETQYF.

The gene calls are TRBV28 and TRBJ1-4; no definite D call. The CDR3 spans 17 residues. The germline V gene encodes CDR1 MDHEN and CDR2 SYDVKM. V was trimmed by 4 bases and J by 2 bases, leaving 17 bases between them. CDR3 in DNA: TGTGCCAGCAGTTCTAGCCTTTTGGCTGGGACTAATGAAAAACTGTTTTTT. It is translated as CASSSSLLAGTNEKLFF.

The CDR3 DNA sequence: TGTGCCAGCAGCTTGGCAGGGGACCAGCCCCAGCATTTT. It is translated as CASSLAGDQPQHF. V gene TRBV7-2 combines with J gene TRBJ1-5; D is perhaps TRBD1 (6 bases). The CDR3 is 13 residues long. From germline, CDR1 is SGHTA and CDR2 FQGNSA. Trimming removed 3 bases from V and 7 bases from J, with 10 bases in between. Using reference TRBV7-2 and TRBJ1-5 for the parts outside the CDR3, the full variable domain is GAGVSQSPSNKVTEKGKDVELRCDPISGHTALYWYRQSLGQGLEFLIYFQGNSAPDKSGLPSDRFSAERTGGSVSTLTIQRTQQEDSAVYLCASSLAGDQPQHFGDGTRLSIL.

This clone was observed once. The CDR3: CATSDGTGGNQPQHF. In nucleotides, the CDR3 is TGTGCCACCAGTGATGGGACAGGGGGTAATCAGCCCCAGCATTTT. This chain links TRBV24-1 with TRBJ1-5; the match to TRBD1 covers 11 bases. The germline V gene has CDR1 KGHDR and CDR2 SFDVKD. J was trimmed by 4 bases and V by 3 bases; bases with no gene match: 1. CDR3 length: 15 residues.